The 28 T cell receptor beta chains presented below share a single source sample, sequenced in a study of T cell responses to AZD1222 COVID-19 vaccine. Using immunoSEQ multiplex PCR, the repertoire was profiled, and TCRdb retains in-frame clones only, with some absent. This table has about 84,000 clones, about 86% appearing once. This specimen was peripheral blood, taken 28 days after the second AZD1222 dose. Receptors originate from an adult who received the AZD1222 COVID-19 vaccine.

As concerns this clone: The sample has other DNA sequences that encode this CDR3 too. The chain carries TRBV5-8 and TRBJ1-6; D is unresolved. Per the germline V gene, CDR1 is SGHTS and CDR2 is YDEGEE. The ends were cut back, 1 base at V and 7 bases at J, with 6 bases in the middle. The CDR3 spans 13 residues. The CDR3 region is CASSLTTNSPLHF. As DNA, the CDR3 is TGTGCCAGCAGCTTGACCACCAATTCACCCCTCCACTTT.

The V and J genes are TRBV28 and TRBJ1-2; D might be TRBD1 (5 bases). V lost 3 bases to trimming and J lost 3 bases, with 14 bases between them. Germline V gives CDR1 MDHEN, CDR2 SYDVKM. CDR3 length equals 15 residues. The CDR3 loop is CASSLAGTGDYGYTF. The CDR3 DNA reads as TGTGCCAGCAGTTTGGCAGGGACTGGGGACTATGGCTACACCTTC.

V gene TRBV25-1 combines with J gene TRBJ2-3; 7 nucleotides agree with TRBD1. This CDR3 has 15 residues. J gave up 2 bases and V 5 bases, and 7 bases lay outside the gene matches. The germline CDR1 and CDR2 sequences are MGHDK and SYGVNS. The CDR3 region is CASSRQGSNTDTQYF. In DNA form, the CDR3 reads TGTGCCAGCAGTAGACAGGGCTCAAACACAGATACGCAGTATTTT.

The J gene is TRBJ2-2, the V gene TRBV30; D remains ambiguous. Trimming took off 3 bases at V and 3 bases at J, with 5 bases between the two ends. In germline, CDR1 is GTSNPN, CDR2 SVGIG (reference sequence). There are 12 residues in the CDR3. CDR3 in DNA: TGTGCCTGGAGCCGACACACCGGGGAGCTGTTTTTT. Its translation: CAWSRHTGELFF. The complete variable domain, with remaining parts taken from reference TRBV30 and TRBJ2-2, reads SQTIHQWPATLVQPVGSPLSLECTVEGTSNPNLYWYRQAAGRGLQLLFYSVGIGQISSEVPQNLSASRPQDRQFILSSKKLLLSDSGFYLCAWSRHTGELFFGEGSRLTVL.

The V and J genes are TRBV7-9 and TRBJ1-2; no reliable D call. The CDR3 length is 14 residues. Germline loops: CDR1 SEHNR, CDR2 FQNEAQ (reference sequence). V lost 5 bases to trimming and J lost 4 bases, with 14 bases between them. The DNA of the CDR3 is TGTGCCAGCAGCCCCGGGCAGATCCTCTATGGCTACACCTTC. Translated, it gives CASSPGQILYGYTF.

The chain combines TRBV25-1 with TRBJ2-2; 8 bases match TRBD1. CDR1 is MGHDK, CDR2 SYGVNS, per germline. The junction had 2 bases not matched to a gene; V was cut back by 8 bases and J by 6 bases. The CDR3 has 12 residues. CDR3 protein: CASDRGAGELFF. The CDR3 DNA is TGTGCCAGCGACAGGGGCGCCGGGGAGCTGTTTTTT.

The V and J genes are TRBV6-2 or TRBV6-3 and TRBJ2-3, with D perhaps TRBD1 (5 bases). The germline V gene encodes CDR1 MNHEY and CDR2 SVGEGT. The CDR3 covers 13 residues. V was cut by 5 bases and J by 4 bases, with 10 bases left in between. This CDR3 reads CASSALGADTQYF. The CDR3 DNA sequence: TGTGCCAGCAGTGCTCTAGGGGCAGATACGCAGTATTTT.

This chain uses TRBV4-1 with TRBJ1-1; 10 bases are shared with TRBD1. Per the germline V gene, CDR1 is MGHRA and CDR2 is YSYEKL. The CDR3 is made up of 16 amino acids. Trimming removed 0 bases from V and 3 bases from J; junction bases left unmatched: 4. The CDR3 DNA is TGCGCCAGCAGCCAAGAGAGGACAGGGGGGTACACTGAAGCTTTCTTT. It yields the protein CASSQERTGGYTEAFF.

The sample holds one count of this clone. The chain carries TRBV28 and TRBJ2-7, with D unclear. Germline CDR1 is MDHEN and CDR2 is SYDVKM. CDR3 length: 13 residues. The ends were cut back, 8 bases at V and 2 bases at J, with 13 bases in the middle. The CDR3 DNA reads as TGTGCCAGCCGATCCGGGTTACCCTACGAGCAGTACTTC. Amino acid sequence: CASRSGLPYEQYF.

This clone was recorded once. The rearrangement uses TRBV5-5 and TRBJ2-7, with 7 bases lining up with TRBD2. With V trimmed by 7 bases and J by 3 bases, 13 bases remained unmatched. Germline assignment: CDR1 SGHKS and CDR2 YYEKEE (reference sequence). The CDR3 totals 15 residues. CDR3 in amino acids: CASGLGRASGYEQYF. The CDR3 coding sequence is TGTGCCAGCGGGCTAGGGAGGGCTTCTGGCTACGAGCAGTACTTC.

The V call is TRBV28, the J call TRBJ1-6, with D possibly TRBD1 on 6 matching bases. Trimming removed 6 bases at V and 7 bases at J, with 10 bases between. The CDR3 has 13 amino acids. Germline CDR1 is MDHEN and CDR2 is SYDVKM. The CDR3 reads CASRGTSNSPLHF. In DNA, the CDR3 is TGTGCCAGCAGGGGGACATCGAATTCACCCCTCCACTTT.

The rearrangement uses TRBV9 and TRBJ2-7; 10 bases map to TRBD1. Trimming cost V 0 bases and J 1 base; bases outside gene matches: 4. The CDR3 has 16 residues. Germline loops: CDR1 SGDLS, CDR2 YYNGEE. CDR3 DNA: TGTGCCAGCAGCGTAGACGGGACAGGGGCTTCCTACGAGCAGTACTTC. Its protein product is CASSVDGTGASYEQYF.

This clone was observed once. The chain joins TRBV28 to TRBJ1-2, with 8 bases lining up with TRBD1. This CDR3 region has 15 residues. Per germline, CDR1 MDHEN and CDR2 SYDVKM. Germline trimming cut 6 bases from V and 1 base from J; bases unmatched to any gene: 7. This CDR3 is CASRLQGAGNYGYTF. The CDR3 DNA reads as TGTGCCAGCAGACTTCAGGGGGCTGGTAACTATGGCTACACCTTC.

CDR3 loop: CASSLLGPWGTDTQYF. The DNA of the CDR3 is TGTGCCAGCAGTTTACTCGGACCATGGGGCACAGATACGCAGTATTTT. The chain is built from TRBV27 and TRBJ2-3; D uncertain. Germline assignment: CDR1 MNHEY and CDR2 SMNVEV (reference sequence). The CDR3 contains 16 residues. The germline V and J ends were trimmed by 2 bases and 1 base, with 13 bases remaining between them.

This chain uses TRBV19 with TRBJ1-4; D remains unclear. Germline loops: CDR1 LNHDA, CDR2 SQIVND (reference sequence). Trimming pared 5 bases from V and 5 bases from J, leaving 9 bases between. The CDR3 runs 13 residues. DNA of the CDR3: TGTGCCAGTAGTGGGCAGAGGAATGAAAAACTGTTTTTT. This sequence encodes CASSGQRNEKLFF. The whole variable domain, remainder taken from reference TRBV19 and TRBJ1-4, is DGGITQSPKYLFRKEGQNVTLSCEQNLNHDAMYWYRQDPGQGLRLIYYSQIVNDFQKGDIAEGYSVSREKKESFPLTVTSAQKNPTAFYLCASSGQRNEKLFFGSGTQLSVL.

This chain connects TRBV7-6 to TRBJ2-3; a possible D gene is TRBD2 (7 bases). The CDR3 loop spans 17 amino acids. V was trimmed by 5 bases and J by 6 bases, leaving 24 bases between them. Germline CDR1 SGHVS, CDR2 FNYEAQ. This chain's CDR3 is CASSPQGLAVVRDTQYF. The CDR3 DNA follows: TGTGCCAGCAGCCCCCAGGGGCTAGCGGTCGTCCGGGATACGCAGTATTTT.

The V gene is TRBV5-4, the J gene TRBJ2-3; 9 nucleotides align to TRBD2. V lost 5 bases to trimming and J lost 6 bases; unmatched junction nucleotides: 10. Germline V CDR1 and CDR2: SGHNT, YYREEE (reference sequence). This CDR3 contains 15 residues. This chain's CDR3 is CASRPPGLAQDTQYF. CDR3 coding DNA: TGTGCCAGCAGACCTCCGGGACTAGCTCAGGATACGCAGTATTTT.

V usage is TRBV2 and J usage is TRBJ1-2; TRBD1 is a possible D gene (5 bases). V gave up 1 base and J gave up 4 bases, with 10 bases separating them. CDR3 size: 14 residues. Germline V gene lookup returns CDR1 SNHLY and CDR2 FYNNEI. CDR3 sequence reads: CASSEVEGPYGYTF. The DNA for the CDR3 is TGTGCCAGCAGTGAAGTCGAGGGGCCCTATGGCTACACCTTC.

The rearrangement links TRBV27 to TRBJ1-6; 7 nucleotides align to TRBD1. This CDR3 is 15 amino acids long. The J segment lost 5 bases and the V segment lost 6 bases, leaving 7 bases of the junction unmatched. The V gene's germline CDR1 is MNHEY and CDR2 SMNVEV (reference sequence). CDR3 in DNA: TGTGCCAGCAGGGAAGGGACAGTTGATAATTCACCCCTCCACTTT. It yields the protein CASREGTVDNSPLHF.

The rearrangement links TRBV19 to TRBJ1-3; weak D call: TRBD1 (6 bases). The germline V gene encodes CDR1 LNHDA and CDR2 SQIVND (reference sequence). The germline V and J ends were trimmed by 8 bases and 2 bases, with 10 bases remaining between them. The CDR3 length is 13 residues. The CDR3 bases are TGTGCCAGTGGGGGGGCCACTGGAAACACCATATATTTT. This sequence encodes CASGGATGNTIYF.

The V call is TRBV18, the J call TRBJ1-6; D is uncertain. V dropped 6 bases and J dropped 0 bases, with 12 bases sitting between them. Germline loops: CDR1 KGHSH, CDR2 LQKENI. The length of the CDR3 is 16 residues. CDR3: CASSQNSPSYNSPLHF. Written as DNA, the CDR3 is TGTGCCAGCTCCCAAAACAGCCCCTCCTATAATTCACCCCTCCACTTT.

This clone was counted only a few times. The chain's CDR3 is CASSGGDPSGNTIYF. In nucleotides, the CDR3 is TGTGCCAGCAGCGGGGGGGACCCCTCTGGAAACACCATATATTTT. This rearrangement joins TRBV7-9 to TRBJ1-3; D is perhaps TRBD1 (5 bases). Germline V lookup: CDR1 SEHNR, CDR2 FQNEAQ (reference sequence). This CDR3 contains 15 residues. Trimming took off 5 bases at V and 0 bases at J, with 11 bases between the two ends.

The genes are TRBV7-6 and TRBJ2-2; TRBD1 agrees at 12 bases. Germline trimming cut 10 bases from V and 6 bases from J; bases unmatched to any gene: 6. Germline CDR1 and CDR2: SGHVS and FNYEAQ. The CDR3 covers 14 residues. CDR3 in DNA: TGTGCCACCAGAGGGACAGGGGGCGCCGGGGAGCTGTTTTTT. This codes for CATRGTGGAGELFF.

The chain combines TRBV6-6 with TRBJ1-1; unclear D gene. V lost 6 bases and J 0 bases, leaving 8 bases between the germline ends. Germline values: CDR1 MNHNY, CDR2 SVGAGI (reference sequence). CDR3 size: 13 residues. The CDR3 DNA is TGTGCCAGCAGGGTAGGGATGAACACTGAAGCTTTCTTT. Its translation is CASRVGMNTEAFF.

The CDR3 DNA sequence: TGTGCCAGTAGTATTAAGGGGGCGACTGGCTACACCTTC. It specifies CASSIKGATGYTF. The V and J genes are TRBV19 and TRBJ1-2; TRBD1 aligns across 7 bases. Germline values: CDR1 LNHDA, CDR2 SQIVND (reference sequence). The CDR3 length is 13 residues. Losses at the gene ends were 3 bases for V and 7 bases for J; bases not matched to a gene: 5.

This chain's CDR3 is CASSYGSRGYEQYF. The CDR3 DNA reads as TGTGCCAGCAGTTACGGGTCAAGGGGTTACGAGCAGTACTTC. J is TRBJ2-7 and V is TRBV6-5; perhaps TRBD1 as D (5 bases). V dropped 2 bases and J dropped 4 bases, with 12 bases sitting between them. The germline CDR1 and CDR2 sequences are MNHEY and SVGAGI. This CDR3 spans 14 amino acids.

This chain uses TRBV18 with TRBJ1-5; the match to TRBD1 covers 9 bases. Germline CDR1 KGHSH, CDR2 LQKENI. There are 15 residues in the CDR3. J lost 1 base, V lost 3 bases, and 1 base had no gene match. The CDR3 loop is CASSPGQGSNQPQHF. The CDR3 DNA sequence: TGTGCCAGCTCACCCGGACAGGGGAGCAATCAGCCCCAGCATTTT.

This chain's CDR3 is CASSSGQAEYEQYF. The CDR3 nucleotides are TGTGCCAGCAGTTCGGGACAGGCGGAATACGAGCAGTACTTC. The chain has TRBV28 and TRBJ2-7, with TRBD1 matching 8 bases. CDR1 MDHEN and CDR2 SYDVKM come from the germline V gene. This CDR3 has 14 residues. J was trimmed by 4 bases and V by 4 bases; bases with no gene match: 6.